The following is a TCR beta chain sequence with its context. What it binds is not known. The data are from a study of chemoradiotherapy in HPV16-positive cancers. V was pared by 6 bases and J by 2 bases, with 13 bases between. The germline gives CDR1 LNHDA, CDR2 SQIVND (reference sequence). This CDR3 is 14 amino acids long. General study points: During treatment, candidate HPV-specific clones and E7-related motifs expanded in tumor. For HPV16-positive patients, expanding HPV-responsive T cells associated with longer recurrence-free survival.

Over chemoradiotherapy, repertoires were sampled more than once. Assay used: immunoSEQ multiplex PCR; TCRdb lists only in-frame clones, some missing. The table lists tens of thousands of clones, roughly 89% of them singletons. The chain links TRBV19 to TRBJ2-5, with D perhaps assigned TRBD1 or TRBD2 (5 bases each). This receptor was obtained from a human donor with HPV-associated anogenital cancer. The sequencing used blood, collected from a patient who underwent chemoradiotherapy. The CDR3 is CASRITGGQETQYF. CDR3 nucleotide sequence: TGTGCCAGTAGAATCACAGGAGGACAAGAGACCCAGTACTTC.